What follows are 3 T cell receptor beta chains derived from one specimen sequenced in a study of CD8+ T cells in alopecia areata. RNA extraction was followed by reverse transcription into cDNA, which acted as the sequencing template. Assay used: immunoSEQ multiplex PCR; TCRdb lists only in-frame clones, some missing. The repertoire holds about 190,000 clones, with less than 65% as singletons. Treatment reported: oral pan-JAK inhibitor, 5-10 mg twice daily. Sequencing used CD4+ T cells sorted from blood, obtained at week 24, from a patient treated with tofacitinib. Receptors were obtained from a human donor with alopecia areata.

This clone was detected once. V is TRBV6-5 and J is TRBJ2-1; tentatively, D is TRBD1 (6 bases). Trimming cost V 4 bases and J 8 bases, with 21 bases left between them. There are 16 residues in the CDR3. In germline, CDR1 is MNHEY, CDR2 SVGAGI. The CDR3 coding sequence is TGTGCCAGCAGTTCGGTCAGGGGCCTGTCCGAGCATGAGCAGTTCTTC. Protein sequence: CASSSVRGLSEHEQFF.

The chain links TRBV23-1 to TRBJ1-2; D not certain. TRBV23-1 is an ORF for which the function is uncertain. With 10 bases removed from V and 7 bases from J, the gap between germline ends came to 13 bases. The CDR3 runs to 11 residues. CDR3 amino acids: CAMHLECGYTF. The CDR3 DNA follows: TGCGCCATGCACCTTGAGTGTGGCTACACCTTC.

V is TRBV9 and J is TRBJ2-3; 9 nucleotides align to TRBD2. The V and J ends lost 7 bases and 3 bases, in that order; junction bases with no gene match: 9. Germline assignment: CDR1 SGDLS and CDR2 YYNGEE. The CDR3 consists of 15 residues. In DNA form, the CDR3 reads TGTGCCAGCCCCGTAGAGGGACTAGCAACAGATACGCAGTATTTT. It translates to CASPVEGLATDTQYF.